The T cell receptor beta chain described here comes from a study of Graves' ophthalmopathy and Graves' hyperthyroidism (dated by TCRdb to the late 2010s). Regarding the research as a whole: Peripheral blood was collected at initial diagnosis, prior to any treatment. The study used TCR beta repertoire signatures to distinguish Graves' ophthalmopathy from Graves' hyperthyroidism and to predict progression to ophthalmopathy. In total, some 130 blood samples were TCR-sequenced: approximately 42 ophthalmopathy, 80 or so hyperthyroidism and roughly 17 hyperthyroidism-to-ophthalmopathy patients. To explore V-J signatures that separate ophthalmopathy from hyperthyroidism, a discovery set of about a hundred patients was enrolled, consisting of approximately 44 with ophthalmopathy and around 57 with stable hyperthyroidism. An independent validation cohort comprised fewer than 20 hyperthyroidism patients and about 16 patients who later progressed from hyperthyroidism to ophthalmopathy. In over 5 hyperthyroidism patients, the T-cell repertoire of thyroid tissue was compared with the T-cell repertoire of blood. Following sample collection, hyperthyroidism patients were given methimazole at a starting dose of 30 mg daily, and ophthalmopathy patients were given high-dose intravenous methylprednisolone. The roughly 100 discovery patients were divided at random into training and test sets in a 7:3 ratio.

From the germline V gene, CDR1 is SGHAT and CDR2 is FQNNGV. Relative to germline, V is 4 bases shorter and J is 5 bases shorter, with 23 bases between their ends. Spanning cysteine to phenylalanine, the CDR3 consists of 17 amino acids. The DNA shown is the 51-base CDR3, in frame from base 1. Patients with ophthalmopathy had moderately to severely active disease, with a Clinical Activity Score of 3 or more, a NOSPECS grade of 4 or more, and a disease duration of less than 3 months. Patients were excluded if they had other autoimmune diseases, uncontrolled infections, pregnancy or lactation. Diagnosis was based on clinical symptoms, serum thyroxine, TRAb, thyroid ultrasound and orbital computed tomography. Ficoll-Paque density gradient centrifugation was used to isolate PBMCs from approximately 11 ml of fresh peripheral blood. Trizol reagent was used to extract the total RNA, and its quality was then checked on an Agilent 2100 Bioanalyzer.

For repertoire sequencing, TCR beta CDR3 regions were amplified from RNA transcripts. HTBI primers and the Qiagen OneStep RT-PCR kit were used in a first-round RT-PCR, which was followed by a second-round multiplex PCR, size selection and purification. Libraries were sequenced on an Illumina HiSeq2000 using paired-end 100 bp reads. The authors' analysis ran thus. SOAPnuke was used to process the reads, removing any read that contained adapters or uncalled bases, had a mean Phred below 15, or lacked an exact match to the constant primer or identifier. COPE v1.2.5 was used to merge high-quality paired reads. Unique nucleotide sequences were defined as clonotypes and aligned to IMGT TRB V, D and J references using MiTCR v1.1. The analysis was limited to V-J combinations with a frequency above 0.0001, which together covered over 99% of the repertoires. A TCR clonal expansion and chaos score per V-J combination was defined as the ratio of F50 clonal expansion to chaos observed in the TCRdist matrix. Welch's t-statistics and random forest were used to reduce features to 10 to 15 V-J combinations, which were fed into a naive Bayes classifier. The similarity between thyroid and blood repertoires was quantified using the Morisita-Horn index. TCRdb passed the public sequencing reads through fastp at Q25 and MiXCR, retaining productive beta sequences. One record per CDR3 amino acid sequence lists the most common genes and DNA. The V and J calls follow TCRdb's processing rather than the paper's. In all, the sample holds approximately 460,000 distinct CDR3 sequences, and 13% to 15% of those were seen once. The leading ten clones occupy about 10% of the sample.

This clonotype was counted many times. Its antigen is unknown. The input lacks base qualities; no much larger clone sits a single base away. Results and caveats for the whole study, not just this receptor: In validation, the model predicted ophthalmopathy progression with about 71% sensitivity and about 77% specificity; roughly eleven predicted patients were CT-confirmed with GO in a median of approximately six months. No statistical method was used to predetermine the sample size, and group allocation was not hidden from the investigators. The 13-signature model separated ophthalmopathy from stable hyperthyroidism with 85% to 90% sensitivity and roughly 84% specificity in cross-validation, and 80%/75% in the test set. Among expanded thyroid clonotypes with frequency above 0.001, most also showed up in blood, which suggests that blood repertoires may reflect the thyroid immune response.

The V gene is TRBV11-2 and the J gene is TRBJ2-5, with TRBD2 perhaps the D gene, on 5 matching bases. The specimen sequenced was blood. This TCR derives from a woman aged 25 to 39 with Graves' ophthalmopathy. Donor details come from another sample of the same person, matched by shared clones. The CDR3 has the sequence CASSSIFRGGGSETQYF. The bases read TGTGCCAGCAGCTCTATCTTCCGGGGTGGTGGTTCGGAGACCCAGTACTTC.